Following are 25 T cell receptor beta chains from one sample sequenced in a study of OX40 agonist ivuxolimab in advanced cancers. To prepare the library, the immunoSEQ multiplex PCR assay was applied. Here the immuneACCESS table is served through TCRdb, limited to in-frame sequences with V and J called. Missing clones are a known gap in these copies; in checked studies unresolved V genes cover under half, and the rest lacks a known reason. A total of some 41,000 clones appear in this sample, approximately 91% of them only once. The ten top clones hold about 19% of the sample. The source was CD4+ or CD8+ T cells sorted from blood, collected in a trial of the OX40 agonist ivuxolimab. The receptors derive from an adult with an advanced solid tumor such as melanoma, head and neck, liver or kidney cancer.

CDR3 in DNA: TGTGCCAGCACTGGGCTATCGGTGGAGACCCAGTACTTC. The encoded protein is CASTGLSVETQYF. This sequence joins TRBV11-2 and TRBJ2-5; D gene unclear. Germline values: CDR1 SGHAT, CDR2 FQNNGV. The CDR3 loop spans 13 amino acids. Trimming removed 7 bases from V and 5 bases from J, with 14 bases in between.

J is TRBJ1-1 and V is TRBV28; weak D call: TRBD1 (6 bases). Germline V gives CDR1 MDHEN, CDR2 SYDVKM. The CDR3 spans 16 residues. The germline V and J ends were trimmed by 5 bases and 8 bases, with 24 bases remaining between them. This CDR3 reads CASSRNLDSYGVEAFF. The CDR3 DNA sequence: TGTGCCAGCAGTCGAAACCTGGACAGCTACGGAGTCGAAGCTTTCTTT.

The rearrangement joins TRBV4-2 to TRBJ2-2, with D unresolved. Trimming removed 1 base at V and 8 bases at J, with 8 bases between. Germline V gene data show CDR1 as LGHNA and CDR2 as YNFKEQ. The CDR3 contains 13 residues. In nucleotides, the CDR3 is TGTGCCAGCAGCCAAGTTTTAGATGGGGAGCTGTTTTTT. Its translation is CASSQVLDGELFF.

The chain is built from TRBV5-1 and TRBJ2-1; the match to TRBD2 covers 9 bases. CDR3 length equals 16 residues. Germline V gene sequence: CDR1 SGHRS, CDR2 YFSETQ. Trimming cost V 3 bases and J 4 bases; bases outside gene matches: 8. The CDR3 DNA follows: TGCGCCAGCAGCTCGAGCGGGAGGATTCCATACAATGAGCAGTTCTTC. Its translation: CASSSSGRIPYNEQFF. Drawing the rest from reference TRBV5-1 and TRBJ2-1, the complete variable domain is KAGVTQTPRYLIKTRGQQVTLSCSPISGHRSVSWYQQTPGQGLQFLFEYFSETQRNKGNFPGRFSGRQFSNSRSEMNVSTLELGDSALYLCASSSSGRIPYNEQFFGPGTRLTVL.

The chain employs TRBV7-9 and TRBJ2-7; D is possibly TRBD2 (5 bases). Germline CDR1 and CDR2: SEHNR and FQNEAQ (reference sequence). The V end was cut by 1 base, the J end by 3 bases, with 7 bases between. The CDR3 has 13 amino acids. The CDR3 nucleotides read TGTGCCAGCAGCTTAGGGGGAGTCTACGAGCAGTACTTC. It translates to CASSLGGVYEQYF.

This clone was observed once. This chain joins TRBV13 and TRBJ2-7; D possibly uses TRBD1 or TRBD2 (5 bases each). The germline CDR1 and CDR2 sequences are PRHDT and FYEKMQ (reference sequence). CDR3 length: 13 amino acids. Trimming removed 5 bases from V and 5 bases from J, with 13 bases in between. CDR3 in amino acids: CASSPWGSNEQYF. The CDR3 DNA reads as TGTGCCAGCAGCCCATGGGGGAGCAACGAGCAGTACTTC.

The chain couples TRBV28 to TRBJ2-7; possible D gene TRBD2, 7 bases. CDR1 and CDR2 (germline): MDHEN, SYDVKM. Trimming pared 4 bases from V and 4 bases from J, leaving 26 bases between. This CDR3 comprises 18 residues. CDR3: CASSSTLAGAGVSYEQYF. The CDR3 DNA follows: TGTGCCAGCAGTTCCACTCTCGCGGGGGCGGGAGTTTCGTACGAGCAGTACTTC.

The chain employs TRBV5-1 and TRBJ2-3; tentatively, D is TRBD2 (6 bases). Germline V gene sequence: CDR1 SGHRS, CDR2 YFSETQ. V lost 1 base and J lost 5, with 14 bases in between. CDR3 length: 15 residues. The CDR3, as DNA: TGCGCCAGCAGCTTGACACCCCGGGGGATAGATACGCAGTATTTT. Encoded protein: CASSLTPRGIDTQYF.

V is TRBV7-9 and J is TRBJ2-2; a possible D gene is TRBD1 (6 bases). CDR3 length: 14 residues. Germline values: CDR1 SEHNR, CDR2 FQNEAQ (reference sequence). V lost 4 bases and J 6 bases, leaving 12 bases between the germline ends. The CDR3 nucleotides are TGTGCCAGCAGCTCTCAGGGGCTACCCGGGGAGCTGTTTTTT. It translates to CASSSQGLPGELFF.

The chain recombines TRBV2 with TRBJ1-5; 12 nucleotides line up with TRBD1. The CDR3 spans 16 residues. V lost 3 bases, J lost 6 bases, and 6 bases stayed unmatched. Germline V gene data show CDR1 as SNHLY and CDR2 as FYNNEI. The CDR3 reads CASSDGTGGFPQPQHF. The CDR3 coding sequence is TGTGCCAGCAGTGATGGGACAGGGGGCTTCCCTCAGCCCCAGCATTTT.

This chain uses TRBV5-1 with TRBJ2-2; D gene unclear. The CDR3 covers 13 residues. Germline-derived CDR1 and CDR2 are SGHRS and YFSETQ. The V end was cut by 1 base, the J end by 6 bases, with 7 bases between. The CDR3 sequence: CASSLRGPGELFF. CDR3 DNA sequence: TGCGCCAGCAGCTTGAGAGGACCCGGGGAGCTGTTTTTT.

The rearrangement joins TRBV18 to TRBJ2-1, with 10 bases fitting TRBD2. Germline values: CDR1 KGHSH, CDR2 LQKENI. V lost 5 bases to trimming and J lost 5 bases; unmatched junction nucleotides: 3. CDR3 length: 14 amino acids. This CDR3 is CASSGLAGDNEQFF. CDR3 coding DNA: TGTGCCAGCTCAGGGCTAGCGGGGGACAATGAGCAGTTCTTC.

The J gene is TRBJ2-1, the V gene TRBV9; D possibly corresponds to TRBD2 (7 bases). The CDR3 has 14 residues. Per germline, CDR1 SGDLS and CDR2 YYNGEE. Trimming took off 6 bases at V and 10 bases at J, with 20 bases between the two ends. Written as DNA, the CDR3 is TGTGCCAGCACCATCGGGGGGACACAGCACGAGCAGTTCTTC. Encoded protein: CASTIGGTQHEQFF.

This chain connects TRBV5-4 to TRBJ1-1, with 8 nucleotides matching TRBD1. From germline, CDR1 is SGHNT and CDR2 YYREEE (reference sequence). Trimming took 4 bases from V and 1 from J; bases not matched to a gene: 12. The CDR3 length is 17 residues. The CDR3 DNA reads as TGTGCCAGCAGCGTACGCGGGGCCCAGGGGGCGAACACTGAAGCTTTCTTT. This gives the protein CASSVRGAQGANTEAFF.

This rearrangement joins TRBV9 to TRBJ1-1; D call uncertain. Between the trimmed V and J ends, which lost 0 bases and 0 bases, there was a span of 9 bases. In germline, CDR1 is SGDLS, CDR2 YYNGEE. The CDR3 has 15 residues. In nucleotides, the CDR3 is TGTGCCAGCAGCGTAGCCGGCAGATTGAACACTGAAGCTTTCTTT. It yields the protein CASSVAGRLNTEAFF.

CDR3 sequence reads: CASRPVTGEGPYGYTF. The DNA of the CDR3 is TGTGCCAGCAGACCAGTAACAGGGGAGGGTCCCTATGGCTACACCTTC. V usage is TRBV5-4 and J usage is TRBJ1-2, with 7 bases that match TRBD1. The V segment lost 5 bases and the J segment 4 bases; nucleotides outside the gene matches: 14. This CDR3 has 16 residues. Germline values: CDR1 SGHNT, CDR2 YYREEE (reference sequence).

This clone was detected once. The rearrangement links TRBV28 to TRBJ2-7; 7 bases map to TRBD1. This CDR3 has 14 amino acids. The germline V gene has CDR1 MDHEN and CDR2 SYDVKM. V gave up 2 bases and J gave up 7 bases; unmatched junction bases: 8. The CDR3 nucleotides read TGTGCCAGCAGTTTAGGACAGGCCCTGGGGGAGCAGTACTTC. It codes for CASSLGQALGEQYF. The full variable domain, rest sourced from reference TRBV28 and TRBJ2-7, is DVKVTQSSRYLVKRTGEKVFLECVQDMDHENMFWYRQDPGLGLRLIYFSYDVKMKEKGDIPEGYSVSREKKERFSLILESASTNQTSMYLCASSLGQALGEQYFGPGTRLTVT.

The chain uses TRBV10-3 and TRBJ2-7, with D possibly called TRBD1 or TRBD2 (5 bases each). V lost 4 bases to trimming and J lost 3 bases, with 16 bases between them. This CDR3 has 15 residues. The germline V gene has CDR1 ENHRY and CDR2 SYGVKD. The DNA of the CDR3 is TGTGCCATCAGTGCGGGGCGGCTTCAGGACTACGAGCAGTACTTC. It encodes CAISAGRLQDYEQYF.

CDR3 protein: CASSLAVEQYF. In nucleotides, the CDR3 is TGTGCCAGCAGCTTGGCGGTCGAGCAGTACTTC. V is TRBV5-6 and J is TRBJ2-7; no definite D call. The CDR3 spans 11 residues. V was clipped by 0 bases and J by 6 bases, with 4 bases between them. The V gene's germline CDR1 is SGHDT and CDR2 YYEEEE.

The CDR3 region is CASSDFFGELFF. Here the CDR3 DNA reads TGCGCCAGCAGTGACTTTTTTGGGGAGCTGTTTTTT. The V and J genes are TRBV10-1 and TRBJ2-2; D gene uncertain. This CDR3 has 12 residues. V lost 3 bases and J lost 8, with 7 bases in between. Germline CDR1 reads WNHNN; CDR2 reads SYGVQD (reference sequence).

The V gene is TRBV9, the J gene TRBJ1-1, with D possibly being TRBD1 (5 bases). The CDR3 sequence is 11 residues long. Germline V gives CDR1 SGDLS, CDR2 YYNGEE. V lost 8 bases and J lost 9, with 14 bases in between. CDR3 DNA sequence: TGTGCCAGTAGTCAGGGTGGCCAAGCTTTCTTT. This encodes CASSQGGQAFF.

This clone was observed a single time. V gene TRBV28 combines with J gene TRBJ2-4; TRBD2 matches at 7 bases. Germline CDR1 MDHEN, CDR2 SYDVKM. Trimming cost V 4 bases and J 5 bases; bases outside gene matches: 17. This CDR3 is 18 amino acids long. The CDR3 sequence is CASSYPPSEAGIQNIQYF. The CDR3 DNA reads TGTGCCAGCAGTTACCCCCCAAGCGAAGCGGGAATACAAAACATTCAGTACTTC.

V usage is TRBV27 and J usage is TRBJ2-1; no definite D call. The length of the CDR3 is 14 residues. V lost 1 base to trimming and J lost 4 bases, with 8 bases between them. Germline CDR1 MNHEY, CDR2 SMNVEV (reference sequence). The CDR3 protein is CASSLFTQYNEQFF. CDR3 in DNA: TGTGCCAGCAGTTTATTTACACAGTACAATGAGCAGTTCTTC.

The chain links TRBV6-5 to TRBJ1-1, with D perhaps matching TRBD1 (5 bases). Trimming removed 3 bases at V and 3 bases at J, with 8 bases between. The CDR3 extends over 13 amino acids. Looked up from germline, CDR1 is MNHEY and CDR2 is SVGAGI. CDR3 in amino acids: CASSYQGDTEAFF. DNA for the CDR3: TGTGCCAGCAGTTATCAAGGGGACACTGAAGCTTTCTTT.

The rearrangement joins TRBV5-5 to TRBJ2-7; 7 positions match TRBD1. This CDR3 has 15 amino acids. The V segment lost 0 bases and the J segment 2 bases; nucleotides outside the gene matches: 5. Germline V lookup: CDR1 SGHKS, CDR2 YYEKEE (reference sequence). CDR3 coding DNA: TGTGCCAGCAGCTTGGGGGCCGACAGGGCCTACGAGCAGTACTTC. It specifies CASSLGADRAYEQYF.